The TCR beta chain under discussion was sequenced for a study of blood T cell repertoires in COVID-19. Study background: COVID-19 samples from acute and convalescent phases originated in the United States, Italy and Spain. PBMCs, B-cell-depleted T cells, or T cells were the source of the cDNA or gDNA that made up the material.

This CDR3 region has 13 residues. Looked up from germline, CDR1 is MNHEY and CDR2 is SVGAGI. Between the trimmed V and J ends, which lost 6 bases and 3 bases, there was a span of 9 bases. The data were produced by immunoSEQ multiplex PCR, yet TCRdb's version contains in-frame clones alone and is incomplete. Of about 73,000 clones in the sample, about four fifths were seen once. Sequenced material: peripheral blood. This receptor was obtained from an older woman with acute or convalescent COVID-19. The gene calls are TRBV6-5 and TRBJ1-5; D unclear. The CDR3 bases are TGTGCCAGCAGCAGGTTATTCAATCAGCCCCAGCATTTT. As protein: CASSRLFNQPQHF.